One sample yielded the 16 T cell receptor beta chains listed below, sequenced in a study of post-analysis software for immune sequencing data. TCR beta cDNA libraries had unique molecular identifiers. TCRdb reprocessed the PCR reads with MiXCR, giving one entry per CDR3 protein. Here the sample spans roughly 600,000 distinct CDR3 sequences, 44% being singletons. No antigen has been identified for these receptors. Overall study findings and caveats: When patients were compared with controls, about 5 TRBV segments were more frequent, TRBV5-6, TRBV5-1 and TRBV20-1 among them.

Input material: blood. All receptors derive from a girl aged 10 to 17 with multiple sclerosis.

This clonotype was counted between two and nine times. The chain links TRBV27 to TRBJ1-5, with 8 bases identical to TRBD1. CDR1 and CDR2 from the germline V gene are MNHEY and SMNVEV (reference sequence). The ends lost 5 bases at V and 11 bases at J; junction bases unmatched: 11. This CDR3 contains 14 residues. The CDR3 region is CASSPGTGPISQHF. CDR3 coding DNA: TGTGCCAGCAGTCCAGGGACAGGCCCTATATCCCAGCATTTT.

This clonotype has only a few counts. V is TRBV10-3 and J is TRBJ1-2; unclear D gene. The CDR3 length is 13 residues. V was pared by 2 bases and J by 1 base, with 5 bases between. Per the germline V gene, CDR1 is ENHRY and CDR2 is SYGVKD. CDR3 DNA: TGTGCCATCAGTGAGGACCTTAACTATGGCTACACCTTC. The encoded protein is CAISEDLNYGYTF.

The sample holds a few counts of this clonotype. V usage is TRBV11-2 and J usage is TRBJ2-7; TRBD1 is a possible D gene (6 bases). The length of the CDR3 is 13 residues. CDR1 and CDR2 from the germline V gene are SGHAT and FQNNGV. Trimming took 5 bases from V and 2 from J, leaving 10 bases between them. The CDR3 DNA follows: TGTGCCAGCAGCACTCAGGGGCCCTACGAGCAGTACTTC. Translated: CASSTQGPYEQYF.

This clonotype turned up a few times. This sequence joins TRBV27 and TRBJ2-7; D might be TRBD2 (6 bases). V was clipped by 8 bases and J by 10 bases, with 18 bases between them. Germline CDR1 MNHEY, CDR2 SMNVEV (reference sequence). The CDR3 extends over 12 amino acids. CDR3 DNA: TGTGCCAGCGGTCCCGGGGGAGAGGCCCAGTACTTC. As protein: CASGPGGEAQYF.

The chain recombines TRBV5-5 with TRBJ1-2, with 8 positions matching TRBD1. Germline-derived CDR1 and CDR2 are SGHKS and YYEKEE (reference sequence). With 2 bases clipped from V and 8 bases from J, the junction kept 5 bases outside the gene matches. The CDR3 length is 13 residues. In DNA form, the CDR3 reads TGTGCCAGCAGCTTCTTGGACAGGGCCGGCTACACCTTC. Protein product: CASSFLDRAGYTF. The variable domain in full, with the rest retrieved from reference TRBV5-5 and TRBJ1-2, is DAGVTQSPTHLIKTRGQQVTLRCSPISGHKSVSWYQQVLGQGPQFIFQYYEKEERGRGNFPDRFSARQFPNYSSELNVNALLLGDSALYLCASSFLDRAGYTFGSGTRLTVV.

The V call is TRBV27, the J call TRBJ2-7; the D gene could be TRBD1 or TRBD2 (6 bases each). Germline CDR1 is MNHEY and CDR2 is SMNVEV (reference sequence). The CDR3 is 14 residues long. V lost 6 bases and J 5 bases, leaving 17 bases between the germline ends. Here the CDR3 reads CASRLGGWENEQYF. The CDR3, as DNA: TGTGCCAGCAGGTTGGGGGGCTGGGAAAACGAGCAGTACTTC.

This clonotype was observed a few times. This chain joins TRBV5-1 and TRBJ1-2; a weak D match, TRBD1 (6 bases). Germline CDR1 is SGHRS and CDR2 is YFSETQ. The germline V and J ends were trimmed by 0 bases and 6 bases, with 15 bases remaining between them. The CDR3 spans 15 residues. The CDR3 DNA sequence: TGCGCCAGCAGCTTGGCCGCGGACAGCGAAGATGGCTACACCTTC. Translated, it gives CASSLAADSEDGYTF.

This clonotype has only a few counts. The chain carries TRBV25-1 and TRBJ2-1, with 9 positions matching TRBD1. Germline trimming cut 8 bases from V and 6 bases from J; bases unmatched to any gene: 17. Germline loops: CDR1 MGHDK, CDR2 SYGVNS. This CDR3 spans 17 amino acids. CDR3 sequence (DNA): TGTGCCAGCCGGCCCTTTGTGCGGACAGGGGAGGCCAATGAGCAGTTCTTC. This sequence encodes CASRPFVRTGEANEQFF.

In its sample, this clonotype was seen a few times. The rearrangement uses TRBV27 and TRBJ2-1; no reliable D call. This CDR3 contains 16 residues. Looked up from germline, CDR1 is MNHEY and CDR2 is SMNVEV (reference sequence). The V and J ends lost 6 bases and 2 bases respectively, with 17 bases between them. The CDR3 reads CASSQRLWIPYNEQFF. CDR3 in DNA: TGTGCCAGCAGCCAACGCCTTTGGATTCCCTACAATGAGCAGTTCTTC.

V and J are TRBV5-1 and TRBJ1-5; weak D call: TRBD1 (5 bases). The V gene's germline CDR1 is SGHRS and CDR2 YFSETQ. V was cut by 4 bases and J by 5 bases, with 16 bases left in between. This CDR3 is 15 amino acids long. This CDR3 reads CASSPFPGEDQPQHF. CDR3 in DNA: TGCGCCAGCAGCCCCTTTCCGGGGGAAGATCAGCCCCAGCATTTT.

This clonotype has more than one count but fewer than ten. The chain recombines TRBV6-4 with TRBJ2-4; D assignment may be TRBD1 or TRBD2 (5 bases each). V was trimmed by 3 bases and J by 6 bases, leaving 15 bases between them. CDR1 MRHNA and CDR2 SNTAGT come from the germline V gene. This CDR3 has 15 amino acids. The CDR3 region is CASSEQWGRGNIQYF. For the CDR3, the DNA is TGTGCCAGCAGTGAACAGTGGGGCCGGGGAAACATTCAGTACTTC.

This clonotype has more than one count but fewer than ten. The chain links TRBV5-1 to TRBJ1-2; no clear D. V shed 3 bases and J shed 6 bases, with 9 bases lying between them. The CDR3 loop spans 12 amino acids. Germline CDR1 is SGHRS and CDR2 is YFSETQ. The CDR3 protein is CASSSRVDGYTF. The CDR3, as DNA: TGCGCCAGCAGCTCGAGGGTTGATGGCTACACCTTC.

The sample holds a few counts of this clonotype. The CDR3 bases are TGTGCCAGCAGCTTAGGAGGGACAGCCGGAGGTACGCAGTATTTT. The encoded protein is CASSLGGTAGGTQYF. The V gene is TRBV7-2, the J gene TRBJ2-3, with TRBD1 matching over 7 bases. Germline-derived CDR1 and CDR2 are SGHTA and FQGNSA. The CDR3 runs 15 residues. V lost 1 base and J lost 8; bases outside the gene matches: 9.

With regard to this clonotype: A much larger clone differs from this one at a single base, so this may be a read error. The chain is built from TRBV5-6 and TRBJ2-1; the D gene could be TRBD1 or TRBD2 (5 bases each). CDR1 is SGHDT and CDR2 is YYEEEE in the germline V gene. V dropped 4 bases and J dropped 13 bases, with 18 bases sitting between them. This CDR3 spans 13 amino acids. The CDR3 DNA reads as TGTGCCAGCAGCCCTCCGGGGCAAGAGACCCAGTTCTTC. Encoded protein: CASSPPGQETQFF.

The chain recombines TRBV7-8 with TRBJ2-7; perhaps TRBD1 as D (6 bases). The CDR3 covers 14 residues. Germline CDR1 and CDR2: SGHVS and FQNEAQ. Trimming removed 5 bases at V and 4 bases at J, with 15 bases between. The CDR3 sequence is CASSRIVGTYEQYF. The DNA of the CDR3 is TGTGCCAGCAGCCGGATAGTCGGGACATACGAGCAGTACTTC.

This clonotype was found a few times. This chain's CDR3 is CSAGSGTGNDEQFF. DNA of the CDR3: TGCAGTGCTGGATCCGGGACAGGGAACGATGAGCAGTTCTTC. V is TRBV20-1 and J is TRBJ2-1; 9 bases agree with TRBD1. CDR1 is DFQATT and CDR2 is SNEGSKA in the germline V gene (reference sequence). Trimming at V came to 5 bases and at J to 8 bases, leaving 10 bases not matched to a gene. CDR3 length: 14 amino acids.